The 25 T cell receptor beta chains below were found in one sample sequenced in a study of blood T cell repertoires in COVID-19. The table came from immunoSEQ multiplex PCR; TCRdb's copy has only in-frame clones and leaves some out. The repertoire includes about 240,000 clones, 85% of them detected once, and 5.5% to 7.5% sits in the top ten. Sequencing was carried out using peripheral blood. Every receptor here comes from a woman aged 55-69 years with active or convalescent COVID-19.

This chain joins TRBV20-1 and TRBJ1-1; D possibly corresponds to TRBD1 (5 bases). The CDR3 runs to 13 residues. CDR1 is DFQATT, CDR2 SNEGSKA, per germline (reference sequence). The germline V and J ends were trimmed by 3 bases and 1 base, with 9 bases remaining between them. The CDR3 sequence is CSASAGGNTEAFF. In DNA, the CDR3 is TGCAGTGCTAGTGCGGGGGGGAACACTGAAGCTTTCTTT.

This clone was observed a few times. V is TRBV2 and J is TRBJ2-7, with 10 bases matching TRBD2. The germline V gene encodes CDR1 SNHLY and CDR2 FYNNEI. Unmatched junction bases numbered 6, after V lost 7 bases and J lost 3 bases. This CDR3 is 14 amino acids long. Here the CDR3 DNA reads TGTGCCAGCAATCCGGGACTAGCGAGCTACGAGCAGTACTTC. Its protein is CASNPGLASYEQYF.

CDR3 region: CSVGEGQFNTEAFF. For the CDR3, the DNA is TGCAGCGTTGGGGAGGGGCAGTTTAACACTGAAGCTTTCTTT. J is TRBJ1-1 and V is TRBV29-1; D perhaps matches TRBD1 (5 bases). From germline, CDR1 is SQVTM and CDR2 ANQGSEA. V was clipped by 4 bases and J by 2 bases, with 14 bases between them. The CDR3 has 14 residues.

This chain links TRBV18 with TRBJ2-1; D is possibly TRBD2 (5 bases). There are 14 residues in the CDR3. CDR1 KGHSH and CDR2 LQKENI come from the germline V gene. V lost 3 bases to trimming and J lost 6 bases, with 12 bases between them. CDR3 bases: TGTGCCAGCTCACCCATGGACTTATCCAATGAGCAGTTCTTC. Protein product: CASSPMDLSNEQFF. Using reference TRBV18 and TRBJ2-1 for the parts outside the CDR3, the full variable domain is NAGVMQNPRHLVRRRGQEARLRCSPMKGHSHVYWYRQLPEEGLKFMVYLQKENIIDESGMPKERFSAEFPKEGPSILRIQQVVRGDSAAYFCASSPMDLSNEQFFGPGTRLTVL.

In its sample, this clone was seen once. J is TRBJ2-3 and V is TRBV7-2; 8 bases match TRBD2. Germline CDR1 SGHTA, CDR2 FQGNSA. After removal of 5 bases from V and 7 bases from J, the junction contained 23 bases not matched to a gene. The CDR3 has 19 amino acids. CDR3 bases: TGTGCCAGCAGCCAAGACCCCCTCCCAGCGGGAGCGGGGAAAAATACGCAGTATTTT. The encoded protein is CASSQDPLPAGAGKNTQYF.

The genes are TRBV24-1 and TRBJ1-3; D call uncertain. The CDR3 is made up of 16 amino acids. Germline V CDR1 and CDR2: KGHDR, SFDVKD. V shed 1 base and J shed 0 bases, with 9 bases lying between them. For the CDR3, the DNA is TGTGCCACCAGTGATTTCACAGCAGACTCTGGAAACACCATATATTTT. The encoded protein is CATSDFTADSGNTIYF.

This rearrangement joins TRBV4-2 to TRBJ2-7; no firm D call. The CDR3 is 14 amino acids. Between the trimmed V and J ends, which lost 1 base and 4 bases, there was a span of 11 bases. Looked up from germline, CDR1 is LGHNA and CDR2 is YNFKEQ. The CDR3 loop reads CASSQVGQHYEQYF. CDR3 nucleotide sequence: TGTGCCAGCAGCCAAGTTGGCCAACATTACGAGCAGTACTTC.

The V and J genes are TRBV29-1 and TRBJ2-3; 8 bases line up with TRBD1. Germline CDR1 is SQVTM and CDR2 is ANQGSEA. CDR3 size: 14 residues. The trim removed 5 bases at V and 4 bases at J, leaving 8 bases unmatched. The CDR3 DNA reads TGCAGCGTTCTGGGACAGGTGGGATCAGATACGCAGTATTTT. It is translated as CSVLGQVGSDTQYF.

The chain links TRBV7-2 to TRBJ2-1; TRBD2 might be the D (6 bases). Trimming removed 2 bases from V and 0 bases from J, with 11 bases in between. The germline gives CDR1 SGHTA, CDR2 FQGNSA. The CDR3 covers 16 residues. For the CDR3, the DNA is TGTGCCAGCAGCTTATTCGGGGGTAGCTCCTACAATGAGCAGTTCTTC. Translated: CASSLFGGSSYNEQFF.

The rearrangement joins TRBV25-1 to TRBJ1-6; weak D call: TRBD1 (5 bases). V lost 3 bases to trimming and J lost 9 bases, with 15 bases between them. The CDR3 runs 15 residues. Germline V gene sequence: CDR1 MGHDK, CDR2 SYGVNS. CDR3 DNA: TGTGCCAGCAGTGAGAGGACCGGGGGTAGTTCACCCCTCCACTTT. Amino acid sequence: CASSERTGGSSPLHF.

This clone occurred a few times. The chain is built from TRBV5-4 and TRBJ2-1; maybe TRBD1 (6 bases). The CDR3 extends over 16 amino acids. CDR1 and CDR2 (germline): SGHNT, YYREEE (reference sequence). Trimming pared 4 bases from V and 2 bases from J, leaving 16 bases between. The CDR3 DNA reads as TGTGCCAGCAGCCCGGGATACGAGGGGGCCTACAATGAGCAGTTCTTC. This gives the protein CASSPGYEGAYNEQFF.

The V and J genes are TRBV5-1 and TRBJ1-2; 12 bases are shared with TRBD1. The CDR3 contains 16 residues. The trim removed 4 bases at V and 7 bases at J, leaving 11 bases unmatched. Looked up from germline, CDR1 is SGHRS and CDR2 is YFSETQ. The CDR3, as DNA: TGCGCCAGCAGCCCCTCCGGGACAGGGGGCGCATCTGGCTACACCTTC. Translating it yields CASSPSGTGGASGYTF.

The gene calls are TRBV5-8 and TRBJ1-2; D is perhaps TRBD1 (6 bases). Germline V gives CDR1 SGHTS, CDR2 YDEGEE. The ends were cut back, 2 bases at V and 7 bases at J, with 12 bases in the middle. The CDR3 sequence is 13 residues long. CDR3 sequence reads: CASSFMDSPGYTF. The CDR3 region has the DNA TGTGCCAGCAGCTTTATGGACAGCCCTGGCTACACCTTC.

The chain couples TRBV6-6 to TRBJ2-7, with D perhaps matching TRBD1 (5 bases). CDR1 is MNHNY and CDR2 is SVGAGI in the germline V gene (reference sequence). This CDR3 contains 15 residues. V lost 6 bases, J lost 7 bases, and 22 bases lay in between. The CDR3: CASSPRASGKGEQYF. CDR3 bases: TGTGCCAGCAGCCCACGGGCGTCGGGCAAGGGGGAGCAGTACTTC.

This clone has only one observation. V is TRBV2 and J is TRBJ1-2; maybe TRBD1 (6 bases). Germline loops: CDR1 SNHLY, CDR2 FYNNEI. V was pared by 4 bases and J by 6 bases, with 12 bases between. The CDR3 is made up of 13 amino acids. CDR3 region: CASSVGRGHGYTF. In DNA form, the CDR3 reads TGTGCCAGCAGTGTGGGCAGGGGTCATGGCTACACCTTC.

The chain has TRBV2 and TRBJ1-1; 8 nucleotides align to TRBD1. From germline, CDR1 is SNHLY and CDR2 FYNNEI. This CDR3 is built from 15 residues. With V trimmed by 2 bases and J by 2 bases, 4 bases remained unmatched. CDR3 in DNA: TGTGCCAGCAGTGAACCCGGACAGGGTAACACTGAAGCTTTCTTT. Protein sequence: CASSEPGQGNTEAFF.

This clone was seen repeatedly, ten times or more. Other DNA sequences of this sample code for an identical CDR3. CDR3 bases: TGTGCCAGCAGCCAGATACCGGGACAGGGCGACAATGAGCAGTTCTTC. This gives the protein CASSQIPGQGDNEQFF. The genes are TRBV14 and TRBJ2-1, with 9 bases aligning to TRBD1. In germline, CDR1 is SGHDN, CDR2 FVKESK. Trimming took 3 bases from V and 5 from J; bases not matched to a gene: 8. This CDR3 spans 16 amino acids.

This chain uses TRBV7-8 with TRBJ2-2; TRBD2 matches at 8 bases. Germline V gene data show CDR1 as SGHVS and CDR2 as FQNEAQ. Trimming cost V 3 bases and J 3 bases; bases outside gene matches: 3. The CDR3 sequence is 15 residues long. The CDR3 DNA sequence: TGTGCCAGCAGCTTTTCGGGGGGGGACACCGGGGAGCTGTTTTTT. Protein: CASSFSGGDTGELFF.

The V and J genes are TRBV6-5 and TRBJ1-3; D call uncertain. The V and J ends lost 7 bases and 0 bases respectively, with 10 bases between them. The CDR3 runs 14 residues. Germline CDR1 MNHEY, CDR2 SVGAGI. CDR3 sequence reads: CASNRATSGNTIYF. The CDR3 DNA reads as TGTGCCAGCAATAGAGCAACCTCTGGAAACACCATATATTTT.

J is TRBJ2-7 and V is TRBV11-3, with 8 bases matching TRBD2. The CDR3 runs to 15 residues. Germline-derived CDR1 and CDR2 are SGHNT and YENEEA. V gave up 5 bases and J gave up 5 bases; unmatched junction bases: 11. The CDR3 sequence is CASSPGDSGTDEQYF. DNA of the CDR3: TGTGCCAGCAGCCCCGGAGATAGCGGGACGGACGAGCAGTACTTC.

This clone was counted between two and nine times. The J gene is TRBJ1-2, the V gene TRBV5-4; TRBD1 is a possible D gene (5 bases). Germline V lookup: CDR1 SGHNT, CDR2 YYREEE (reference sequence). The CDR3 spans 14 residues. V lost 0 bases to trimming and J lost 1 base, with 7 bases between them. CDR3 sequence reads: CASSLDRINYGYTF. DNA of the CDR3: TGTGCCAGCAGCTTGGACAGGATTAACTATGGCTACACCTTC.

V usage is TRBV27 and J usage is TRBJ2-7; D is perhaps TRBD2 (6 bases). This CDR3 is built from 13 residues. CDR1 and CDR2 (germline): MNHEY, SMNVEV (reference sequence). V lost 10 bases and J 4 bases, leaving 17 bases between the germline ends. The CDR3 coding sequence is TGTGCCACACCCCGCCGGGGGACGTACGAGCAGTACGTC. Protein: CATPRRGTYEQYV.

The V call is TRBV30, the J call TRBJ1-1; 10 nucleotides line up with TRBD1. The V gene's germline CDR1 is GTSNPN and CDR2 SVGIG (reference sequence). The trim removed 7 bases at V and 4 bases at J, leaving 6 bases unmatched. There are 13 residues in the CDR3. The CDR3 nucleotides are TGTGCCTTGGACAGGGGGGAGGGCACTGAAGCTTTCTTT. Residues: CALDRGEGTEAFF. The full variable domain, in which reference TRBV30 and TRBJ1-1 provide the parts outside the CDR3, is SQTIHQWPATLVQPVGSPLSLECTVEGTSNPNLYWYRQAAGRGLQLLFYSVGIGQISSEVPQNLSASRPQDRQFILSSKKLLLSDSGFYLCALDRGEGTEAFFGQGTRLTVV.

The chain couples TRBV5-1 to TRBJ2-5, with 9 bases lining up with TRBD2. J was trimmed by 5 bases and V by 2 bases; bases with no gene match: 4. CDR1 and CDR2 (germline): SGHRS, YFSETQ. This CDR3 contains 14 residues. The CDR3 sequence is CASSFDSGGETQYF. The CDR3 DNA sequence: TGCGCCAGCAGCTTTGACAGCGGGGGGGAGACCCAGTACTTC. Using reference TRBV5-1 and TRBJ2-5 for the parts outside the CDR3, the full variable domain is KAGVTQTPRYLIKTRGQQVTLSCSPISGHRSVSWYQQTPGQGLQFLFEYFSETQRNKGNFPGRFSGRQFSNSRSEMNVSTLELGDSALYLCASSFDSGGETQYFGPGTRLLVL.

The rearrangement links TRBV7-9 to TRBJ2-3, with D uncertain. Between the trimmed V and J ends, which lost 2 bases and 3 bases, there was a span of 6 bases. Per germline, CDR1 SEHNR and CDR2 FQNEAQ (reference sequence). The CDR3 loop spans 13 amino acids. CDR3 sequence (DNA): TGTGCCAGCAGCTTACCCCGGACAGATACGCAGTATTTT. This gives the protein CASSLPRTDTQYF.